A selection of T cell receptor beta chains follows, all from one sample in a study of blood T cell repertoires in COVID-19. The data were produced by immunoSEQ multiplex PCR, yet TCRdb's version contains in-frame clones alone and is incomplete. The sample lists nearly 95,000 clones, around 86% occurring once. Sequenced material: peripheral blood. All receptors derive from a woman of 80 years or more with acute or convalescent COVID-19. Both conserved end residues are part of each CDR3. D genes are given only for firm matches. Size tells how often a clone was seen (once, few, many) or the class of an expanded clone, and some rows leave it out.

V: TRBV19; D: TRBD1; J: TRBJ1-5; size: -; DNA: TGTGCCAGTAAAGTCTCGAGACAGGGCATTGGGCCCCAGCATTTT; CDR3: CASKVSRQGIGPQHF
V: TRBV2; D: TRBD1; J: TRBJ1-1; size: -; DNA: TGTGCCAGCAGGGCCGGACAGGGTGGGATGAACACTGAAGCTTTCTTT; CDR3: CASRAGQGGMNTEAFF
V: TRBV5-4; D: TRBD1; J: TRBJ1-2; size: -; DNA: TGTGCCAGCAGCTTGGGAGGACAGGGGAACTATGGCTACACCTTC; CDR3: CASSLGGQGNYGYTF
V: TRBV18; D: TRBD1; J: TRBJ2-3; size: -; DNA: TGTGCCAGCTCACGAAGGACAGGGGGCAACCTTGGCGATACGCAGTATTTT; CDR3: CASSRRTGGNLGDTQYF
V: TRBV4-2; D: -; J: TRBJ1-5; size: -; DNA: TGTGCCAGCAGCCAAGATGTACAGTTCAATCAGCCCCAGCATTTT; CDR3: CASSQDVQFNQPQHF
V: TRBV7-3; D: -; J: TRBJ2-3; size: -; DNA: TGTGCCAGCAGCTTAGGGCGCGGGGATACGCAGTATTTT; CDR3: CASSLGRGDTQYF
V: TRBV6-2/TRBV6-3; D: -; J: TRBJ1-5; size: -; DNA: TGTGCCAGCAGTCTTGACATCGGCCCCAATCAGCCCCAGCATTTT; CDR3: CASSLDIGPNQPQHF
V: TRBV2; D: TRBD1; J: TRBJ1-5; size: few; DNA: TGTGCCAGCAGCCCGACAGGGGAGAGTCAGCCCCAGCATTTT; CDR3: CASSPTGESQPQHF
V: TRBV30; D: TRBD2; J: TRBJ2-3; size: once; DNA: TGTGCCTGGAGTGGAAACCTAGCGGGAGTTGTGTATTTT; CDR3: CAWSGNLAGVVYF
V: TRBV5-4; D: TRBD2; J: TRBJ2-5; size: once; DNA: TGTGCCAGCAGCTTGCTAGCGGGGGCCCTTCAAGAGACCCAGTACTTC; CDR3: CASSLLAGALQETQYF
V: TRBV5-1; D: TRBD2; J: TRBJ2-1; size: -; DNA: TGCGCCAGCAGCAGAAATAGCGGGAAGACCTACAATGAGCAGTTCTTC; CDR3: CASSRNSGKTYNEQFF
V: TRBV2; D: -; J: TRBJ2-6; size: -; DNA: TGTGCCAGCAGTGTGGGCTTCTCTGGGGCCAACGTCCTGACTTTC; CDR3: CASSVGFSGANVLTF
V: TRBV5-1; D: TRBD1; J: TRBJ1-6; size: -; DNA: TGCGCCAGCAGCTATCAGAGAACAGGGGGTAATTCACCCCTCCACTTT; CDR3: CASSYQRTGGNSPLHF
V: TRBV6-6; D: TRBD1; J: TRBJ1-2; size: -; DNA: TGTGCCAGCTCAGACAGGGCCTTATATGGCTACACCTTC; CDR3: CASSDRALYGYTF
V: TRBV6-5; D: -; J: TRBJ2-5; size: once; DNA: TGTGCCAGCAGTTACGCAGGGGAAGGGACCCAGTACTTC; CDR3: CASSYAGEGTQYF
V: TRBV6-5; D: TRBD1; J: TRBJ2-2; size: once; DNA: TGTGCCAGCATTCCGGGACAGCACACCGGGGAGCTGTTTTTT; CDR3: CASIPGQHTGELFF
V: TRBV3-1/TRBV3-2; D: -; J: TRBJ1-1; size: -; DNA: TGTGCCAGCAGCCAAGATGGCGGTAACACTGAAGCTTTCTTT; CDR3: CASSQDGGNTEAFF
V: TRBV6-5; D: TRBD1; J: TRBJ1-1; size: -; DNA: TGTGCCAGCAGGGACAGGGCTGGGTTGGCTGAAGCTTTCTTT; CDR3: CASRDRAGLAEAFF
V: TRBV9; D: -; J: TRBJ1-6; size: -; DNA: TGTGCCAGCAGCGTAGCAACAGTTAATTCACCCCTCCACTTT; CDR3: CASSVATVNSPLHF
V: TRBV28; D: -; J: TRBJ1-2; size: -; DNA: TGTGCCAGCAGTGGGACACCTAACTATGGCTACACCTTC; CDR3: CASSGTPNYGYTF
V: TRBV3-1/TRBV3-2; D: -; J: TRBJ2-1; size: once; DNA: TGTGCCAGCAGCCAAGTAGCCGTCCATGAGCAGTTCTTC; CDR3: CASSQVAVHEQFF
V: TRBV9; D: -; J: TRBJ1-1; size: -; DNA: TGTGCCAGCAGCGCGGACGGGATGAACACTGAAGCTTTCTTT; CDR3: CASSADGMNTEAFF
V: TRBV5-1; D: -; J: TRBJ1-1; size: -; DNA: TGCGCCAGCAGCCTCCCGAGCGGGGAGAACACTGAAGCTTTCTTT; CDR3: CASSLPSGENTEAFF
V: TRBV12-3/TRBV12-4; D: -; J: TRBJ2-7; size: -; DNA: TGTGCCAGCAGTTACAGCGGATACTACGAGCAGTACTTC; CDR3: CASSYSGYYEQYF
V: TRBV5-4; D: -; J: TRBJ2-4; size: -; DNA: TGTGCCAGCAGCAGCTTTGATGGTCTAGCCAAAAACATTCAGTACTTC; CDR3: CASSSFDGLAKNIQYF
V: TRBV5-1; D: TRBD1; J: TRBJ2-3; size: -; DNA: TGCGCCAGCAGCACGAGAACAGGGGGTGGCACAGATACGCAGTATTTT; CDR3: CASSTRTGGGTDTQYF
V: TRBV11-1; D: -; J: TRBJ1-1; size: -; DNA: TGTGCCAGCAGCTTAGCGGGGGCCTATCTGGGGGCTGAAGCTTTCTTT; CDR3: CASSLAGAYLGAEAFF
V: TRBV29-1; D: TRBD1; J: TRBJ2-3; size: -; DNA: TGCAGCGTTGTCAGGGACAGGGGAGCGAATACGCAGTATTTT; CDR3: CSVVRDRGANTQYF
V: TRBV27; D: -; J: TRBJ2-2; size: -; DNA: TGTGCCAGCAGTTTGCCCCCCCGGGGGGAGCTGTTTTTT; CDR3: CASSLPPRGELFF
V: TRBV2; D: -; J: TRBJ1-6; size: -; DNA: TGTGCCAGCAGTGAGACAGCTAATTCACCCCTCCACTTT; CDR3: CASSETANSPLHF
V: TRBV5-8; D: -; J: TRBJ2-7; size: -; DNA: TGTGCCAGCAGCCCGCCAAGGCGGGCTACCTACGAGCAGTACTTC; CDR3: CASSPPRRATYEQYF
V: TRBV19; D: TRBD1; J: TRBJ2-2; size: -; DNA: TGTGCCAGTAGTCCACCGGGACAGGGGCCGAGCGGGGAGCTGTTTTTT; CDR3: CASSPPGQGPSGELFF
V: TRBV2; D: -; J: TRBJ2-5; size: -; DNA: TGTGCCAGCTCGACTTTGAGGGAGACCCAGTACTTC; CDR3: CASSTLRETQYF
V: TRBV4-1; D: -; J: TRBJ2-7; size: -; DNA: TGCGCCAGCAGCCAAACCCCGAGGAACGAGCAGTACTTC; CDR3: CASSQTPRNEQYF
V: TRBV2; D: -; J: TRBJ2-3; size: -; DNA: TGTGCCAGCAGTCAGGTTGATACGCAGTATTTT; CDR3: CASSQVDTQYF
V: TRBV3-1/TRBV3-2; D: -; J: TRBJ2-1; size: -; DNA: TGTGCCAGCAGCCAGGGGAGGCTATCAGGGTACAATGAGCAGTTCTTC; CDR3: CASSQGRLSGYNEQFF
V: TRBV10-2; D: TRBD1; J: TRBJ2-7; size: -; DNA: TGCGCCAGCAGCTACGGGACAGGGGAAAACTCCTACGAGCAGTACTTC; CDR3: CASSYGTGENSYEQYF
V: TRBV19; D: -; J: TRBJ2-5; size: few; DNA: TGTGCCAGTAGTATGAAGGGACTGACAGCGCAAGCGAGGGAGACCCAGTACTTC; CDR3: CASSMKGLTAQARETQYF
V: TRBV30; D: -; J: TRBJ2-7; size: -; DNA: TGTGCCTGGAGTGTACACAGGAGCGTTTACGAGCAGTACTTC; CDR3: CAWSVHRSVYEQYF
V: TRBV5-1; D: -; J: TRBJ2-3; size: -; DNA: TGCGCCAGCAGCTTGGGACTTTCTGTCACAGATACGCAGTATTTT; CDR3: CASSLGLSVTDTQYF
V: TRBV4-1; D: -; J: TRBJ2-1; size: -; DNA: TGCGCCAGCAGCCAAGATTCGGGGAGAGCATACAATGAGCAGTTCTTC; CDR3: CASSQDSGRAYNEQFF
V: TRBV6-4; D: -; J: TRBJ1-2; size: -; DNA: TGTGCCAGCAGTGACTCACGGGTCGGCTACACCTTC; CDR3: CASSDSRVGYTF
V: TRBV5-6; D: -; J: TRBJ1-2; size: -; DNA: TGTGCCAGCAGCCCGGACAGCTATGGCTACACCTTC; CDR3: CASSPDSYGYTF
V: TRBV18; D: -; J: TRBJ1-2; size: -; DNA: TGTGCCAGCTCCGTAGACAGGACCCCGTATGGCTACACCTTC; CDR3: CASSVDRTPYGYTF
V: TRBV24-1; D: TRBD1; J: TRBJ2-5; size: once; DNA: TGTGCCACCAGTGATGGGGGACAGGGTATAGGAGAGACCCAGTACTTC; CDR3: CATSDGGQGIGETQYF
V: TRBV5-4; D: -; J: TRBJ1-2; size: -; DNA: TGTGCCAGCAGGGGCAGGTCCTATGGCTACACCTTC; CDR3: CASRGRSYGYTF
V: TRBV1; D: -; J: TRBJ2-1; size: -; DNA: TGCACCAGCAGCCCGGGGACTAGCGGGAGAAATGAGCAGTTCTTC; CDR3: CTSSPGTSGRNEQFF
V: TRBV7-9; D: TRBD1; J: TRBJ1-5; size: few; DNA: TGTGCCAGCAGCTTATTGCATGGGACAGACCAGTATAGCAATCAGCCCCAGCATTTT; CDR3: CASSLLHGTDQYSNQPQHF
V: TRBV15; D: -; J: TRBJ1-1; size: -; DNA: TGTGCCACCAGCATTATGAACACTGAAGCTTTCTTT; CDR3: CATSIMNTEAFF
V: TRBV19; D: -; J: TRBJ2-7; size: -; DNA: TGTGCCAGTAGGGACGGGACATTAGACTCCTACGAGCAGTACTTC; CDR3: CASRDGTLDSYEQYF
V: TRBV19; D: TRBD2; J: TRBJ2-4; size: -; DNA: TGTGCCAGTGGACTAGCGGGAGGGGACATTCAGTACTTC; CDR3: CASGLAGGDIQYF
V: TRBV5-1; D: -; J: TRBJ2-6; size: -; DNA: TGCGCCAGCAGCCCCTCGGAGTGGGCGAGGGAACTGACTTTC; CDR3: CASSPSEWARELTF
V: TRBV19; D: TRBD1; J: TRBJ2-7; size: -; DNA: TGTGCCAGTAGTAGACAGGGACAGGGGGCTGGATACGAGCAGTACTTC; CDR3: CASSRQGQGAGYEQYF